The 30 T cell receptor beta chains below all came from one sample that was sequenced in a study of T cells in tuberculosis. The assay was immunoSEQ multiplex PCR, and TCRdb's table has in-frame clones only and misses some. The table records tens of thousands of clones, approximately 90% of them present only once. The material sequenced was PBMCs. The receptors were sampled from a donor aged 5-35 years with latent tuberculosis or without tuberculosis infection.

The CDR3 nucleotides read TGTGCCAGCAGCTCGACTAGCGGGAGGGCCGGAGAGCAGTTCTTC. Its protein product is CASSSTSGRAGEQFF. J is TRBJ2-1 and V is TRBV7-8, with 14 bases identical to TRBD2. This CDR3 has 15 residues. CDR1 SGHVS and CDR2 FQNEAQ come from the germline V gene. V lost 4 bases and J lost 10; bases outside the gene matches: 6. The whole variable domain, filled in from reference TRBV7-8 and TRBJ2-1, reads GAGVSQSPRYKVAKRGQDVALRCDPISGHVSLFWYQQALGQGPEFLTYFQNEAQLDKSGLPSDRFFAERPEGSVSTLKIQRTQQEDSAVYLCASSSTSGRAGEQFFGPGTRLTVL.

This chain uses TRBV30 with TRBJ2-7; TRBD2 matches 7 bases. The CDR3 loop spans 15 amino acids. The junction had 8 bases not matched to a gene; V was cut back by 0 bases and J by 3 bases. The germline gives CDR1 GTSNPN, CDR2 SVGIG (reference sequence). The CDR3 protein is CAWSVGSGGFYEQYF. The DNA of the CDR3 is TGTGCCTGGAGTGTCGGTTCGGGAGGTTTCTACGAGCAGTACTTC. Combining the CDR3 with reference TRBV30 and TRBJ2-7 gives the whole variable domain SQTIHQWPATLVQPVGSPLSLECTVEGTSNPNLYWYRQAAGRGLQLLFYSVGIGQISSEVPQNLSASRPQDRQFILSSKKLLLSDSGFYLCAWSVGSGGFYEQYFGPGTRLTVT.

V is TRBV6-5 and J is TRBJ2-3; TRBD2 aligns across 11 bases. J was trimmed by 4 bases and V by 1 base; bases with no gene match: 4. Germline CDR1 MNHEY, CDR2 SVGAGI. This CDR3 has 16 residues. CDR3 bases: TGTGCCAGCAGTTACTTTACTAGCGGGAGCGCAGATACGCAGTATTTT. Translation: CASSYFTSGSADTQYF.

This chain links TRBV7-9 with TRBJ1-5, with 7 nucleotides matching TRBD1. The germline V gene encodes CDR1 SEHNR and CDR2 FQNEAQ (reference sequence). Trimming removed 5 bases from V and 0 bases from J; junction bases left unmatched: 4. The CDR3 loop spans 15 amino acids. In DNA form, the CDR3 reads TGTGCCAGCAGCCCCGGGACAGATAGCAATCAGCCCCAGCATTTT. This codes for CASSPGTDSNQPQHF.

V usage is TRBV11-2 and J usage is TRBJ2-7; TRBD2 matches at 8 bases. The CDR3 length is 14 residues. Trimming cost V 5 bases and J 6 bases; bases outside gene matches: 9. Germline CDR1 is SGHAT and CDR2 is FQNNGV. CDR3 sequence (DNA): TGTGCCAGCAGCAGACTAGCGAGTTGGTTCGAGCAGTACTTC. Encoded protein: CASSRLASWFEQYF. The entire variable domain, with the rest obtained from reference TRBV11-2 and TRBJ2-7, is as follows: EAGVAQSPRYKIIEKRQSVAFWCNPISGHATLYWYQQILGQGPKLLIQFQNNGVVDDSQLPKDRFSAERLKGVDSTLKIQPAKLEDSAVYLCASSRLASWFEQYFGPGTRLTVT.

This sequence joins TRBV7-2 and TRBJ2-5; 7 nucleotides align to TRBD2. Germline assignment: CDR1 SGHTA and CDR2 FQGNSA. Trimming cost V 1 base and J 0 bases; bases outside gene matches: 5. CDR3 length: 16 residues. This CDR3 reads CASSLVPAGNQETQYF. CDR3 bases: TGTGCCAGCAGCTTAGTCCCAGCGGGAAACCAAGAGACCCAGTACTTC.

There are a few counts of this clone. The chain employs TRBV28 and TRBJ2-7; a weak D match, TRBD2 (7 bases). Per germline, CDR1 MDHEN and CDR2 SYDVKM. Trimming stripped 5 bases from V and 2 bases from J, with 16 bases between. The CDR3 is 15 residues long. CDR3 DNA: TGTGCCAGCAGTCGCCCCGGGGGGCGAACCTACGAGCAGTACTTC. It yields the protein CASSRPGGRTYEQYF.

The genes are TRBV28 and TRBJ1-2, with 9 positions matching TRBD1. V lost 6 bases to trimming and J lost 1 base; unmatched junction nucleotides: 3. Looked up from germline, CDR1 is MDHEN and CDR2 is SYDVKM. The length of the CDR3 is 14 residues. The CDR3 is CASSRGQGNYGYTF. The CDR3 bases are TGTGCCAGCAGCCGGGGACAGGGTAACTATGGCTACACCTTC.

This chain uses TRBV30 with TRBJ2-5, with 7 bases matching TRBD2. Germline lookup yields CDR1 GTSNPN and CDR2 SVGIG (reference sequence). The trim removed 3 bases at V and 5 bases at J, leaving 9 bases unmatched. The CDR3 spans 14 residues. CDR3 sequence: CAWSSSGVLETQYF. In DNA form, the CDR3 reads TGTGCCTGGAGCTCAAGCGGGGTATTGGAGACCCAGTACTTC.

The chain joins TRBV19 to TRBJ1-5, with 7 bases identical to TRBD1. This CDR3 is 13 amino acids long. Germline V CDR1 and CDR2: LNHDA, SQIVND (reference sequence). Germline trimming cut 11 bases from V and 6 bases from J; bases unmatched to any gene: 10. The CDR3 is CASQGGYLQPQHF. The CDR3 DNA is TGTGCCTCCCAGGGGGGTTATCTTCAGCCCCAGCATTTT.

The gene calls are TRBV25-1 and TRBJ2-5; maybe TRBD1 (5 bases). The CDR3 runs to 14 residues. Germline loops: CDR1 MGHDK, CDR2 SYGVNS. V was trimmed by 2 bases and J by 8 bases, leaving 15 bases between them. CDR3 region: CASSEGWGPGTQYF. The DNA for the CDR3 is TGTGCCAGCAGTGAAGGGTGGGGCCCGGGCACCCAGTACTTC.

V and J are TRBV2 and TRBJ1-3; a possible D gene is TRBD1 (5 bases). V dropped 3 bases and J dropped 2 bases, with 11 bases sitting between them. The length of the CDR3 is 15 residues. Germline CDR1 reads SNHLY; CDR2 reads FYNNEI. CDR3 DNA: TGTGCCAGCAGTGATGGGGGGTGGACTGGAAACACCATATATTTT. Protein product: CASSDGGWTGNTIYF.

As DNA, the CDR3 is TGTGCCAGCAGGGCCATGAGCGGGGGTGTAGAGACCCAGTACTTC. Amino acids: CASRAMSGGVETQYF. The chain is built from TRBV11-2 and TRBJ2-5; the match to TRBD2 covers 8 bases. The V segment lost 6 bases and the J segment 4 bases; nucleotides outside the gene matches: 10. Per the germline V gene, CDR1 is SGHAT and CDR2 is FQNNGV. The CDR3 runs to 15 residues.

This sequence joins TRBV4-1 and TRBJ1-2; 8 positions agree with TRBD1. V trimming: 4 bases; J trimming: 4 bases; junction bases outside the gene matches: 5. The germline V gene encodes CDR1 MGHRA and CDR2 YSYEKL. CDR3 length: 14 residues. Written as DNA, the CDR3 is TGCGCCAGCAGCCCCCAGGGGGCTTCCTATGGCTACACCTTC. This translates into CASSPQGASYGYTF.

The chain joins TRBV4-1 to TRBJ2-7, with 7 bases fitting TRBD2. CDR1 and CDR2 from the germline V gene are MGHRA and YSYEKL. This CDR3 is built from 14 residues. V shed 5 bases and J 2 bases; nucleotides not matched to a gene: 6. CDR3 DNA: TGCGCCAGCAGCTTAGGACTAGGGGCCTACGAGCAGTACTTC. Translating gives CASSLGLGAYEQYF.

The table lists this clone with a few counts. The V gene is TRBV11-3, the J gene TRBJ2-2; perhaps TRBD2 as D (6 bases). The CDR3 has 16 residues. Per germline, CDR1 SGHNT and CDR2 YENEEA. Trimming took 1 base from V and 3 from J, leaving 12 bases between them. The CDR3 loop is CASSLVGGAYTGELFF. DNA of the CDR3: TGTGCCAGCAGCTTAGTTGGAGGGGCGTACACCGGGGAGCTGTTTTTT.

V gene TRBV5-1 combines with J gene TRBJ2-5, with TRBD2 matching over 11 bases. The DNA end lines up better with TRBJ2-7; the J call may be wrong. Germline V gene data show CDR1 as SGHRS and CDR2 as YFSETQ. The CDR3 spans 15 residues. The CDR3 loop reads CASSLELAGAYEQYF. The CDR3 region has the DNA TGCGCCAGCAGCTTGGAACTAGCGGGGGCCTACGAGCAGTACTTC.

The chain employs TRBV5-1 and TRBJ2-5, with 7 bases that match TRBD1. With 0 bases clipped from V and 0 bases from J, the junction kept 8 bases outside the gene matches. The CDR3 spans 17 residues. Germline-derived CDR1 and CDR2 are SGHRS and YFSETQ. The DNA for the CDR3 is TGCGCCAGCAGCTTGGTCGGGACAGTTCTTAACCAAGAGACCCAGTACTTC. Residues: CASSLVGTVLNQETQYF.

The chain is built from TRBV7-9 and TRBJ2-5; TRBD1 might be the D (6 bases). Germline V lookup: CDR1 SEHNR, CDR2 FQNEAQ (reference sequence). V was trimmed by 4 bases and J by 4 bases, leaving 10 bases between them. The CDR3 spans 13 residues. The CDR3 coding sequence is TGTGCCAGCAGCTACCAGGGGAGAGAGACCCAGTACTTC. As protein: CASSYQGRETQYF.

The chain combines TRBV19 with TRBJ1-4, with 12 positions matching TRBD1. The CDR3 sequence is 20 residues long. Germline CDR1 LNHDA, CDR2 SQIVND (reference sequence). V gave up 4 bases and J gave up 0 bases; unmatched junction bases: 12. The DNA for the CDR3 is TGTGCCAGTAGTAATATCCCTTACGGGACAGGGGGCGCAACTAATGAAAAACTGTTTTTT. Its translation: CASSNIPYGTGGATNEKLFF.

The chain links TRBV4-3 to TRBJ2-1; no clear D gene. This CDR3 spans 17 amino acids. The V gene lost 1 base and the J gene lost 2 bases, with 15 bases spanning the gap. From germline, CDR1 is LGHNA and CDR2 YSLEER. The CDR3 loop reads CASSQVSYGFAYNEQFF. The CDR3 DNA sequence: TGCGCCAGCAGCCAAGTGAGTTACGGGTTTGCCTACAATGAGCAGTTCTTC.

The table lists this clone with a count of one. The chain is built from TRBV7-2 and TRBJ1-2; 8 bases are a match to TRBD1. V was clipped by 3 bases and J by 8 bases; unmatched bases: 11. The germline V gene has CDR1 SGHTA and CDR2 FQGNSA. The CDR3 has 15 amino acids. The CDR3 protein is CASSFPFRGPRGYTF. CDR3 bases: TGTGCCAGCAGCTTCCCTTTCAGGGGGCCGAGAGGCTACACCTTC.

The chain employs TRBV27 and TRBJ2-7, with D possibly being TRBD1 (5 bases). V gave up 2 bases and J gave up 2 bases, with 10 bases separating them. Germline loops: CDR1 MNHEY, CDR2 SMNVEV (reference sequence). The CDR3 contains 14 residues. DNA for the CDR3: TGTGCCAGCAGTTTAATAGGCAGGGCCTACGAGCAGTACTTC. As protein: CASSLIGRAYEQYF.

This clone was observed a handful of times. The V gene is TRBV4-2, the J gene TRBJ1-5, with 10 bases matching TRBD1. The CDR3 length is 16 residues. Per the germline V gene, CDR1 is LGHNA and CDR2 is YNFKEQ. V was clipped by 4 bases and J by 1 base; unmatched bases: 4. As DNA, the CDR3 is TGTGCCAGCAGCCTAAGGACAGGGGGAAGCAATCAGCCCCAGCATTTT. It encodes CASSLRTGGSNQPQHF.

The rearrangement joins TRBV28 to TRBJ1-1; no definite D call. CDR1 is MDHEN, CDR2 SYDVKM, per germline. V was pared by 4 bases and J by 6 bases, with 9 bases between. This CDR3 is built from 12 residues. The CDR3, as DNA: TGTGCCAGCAGTTCGAGTCTGCCTGAAGCTTTCTTT. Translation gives CASSSSLPEAFF.

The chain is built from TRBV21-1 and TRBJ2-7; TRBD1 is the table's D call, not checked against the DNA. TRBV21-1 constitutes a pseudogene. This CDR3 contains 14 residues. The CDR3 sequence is CASSKGRQIYEQYF. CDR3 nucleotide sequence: TGTGCCAGCAGCAAAGGACGACAGATCTACGAGCAGTACTTC.

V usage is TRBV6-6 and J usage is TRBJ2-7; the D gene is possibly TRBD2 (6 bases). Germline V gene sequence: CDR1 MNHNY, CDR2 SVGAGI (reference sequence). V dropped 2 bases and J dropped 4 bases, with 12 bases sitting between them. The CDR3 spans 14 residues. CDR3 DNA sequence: TGTGCCAGCAGTTACGTCCGGAGGGCTTACGAGCAGTACTTC. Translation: CASSYVRRAYEQYF.

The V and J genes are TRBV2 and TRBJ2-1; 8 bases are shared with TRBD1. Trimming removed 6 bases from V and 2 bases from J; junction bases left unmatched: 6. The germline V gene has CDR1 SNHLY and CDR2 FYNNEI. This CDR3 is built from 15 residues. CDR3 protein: CASSQTGVAYNEQFF. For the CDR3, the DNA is TGTGCCAGCAGCCAGACAGGGGTAGCCTACAATGAGCAGTTCTTC.

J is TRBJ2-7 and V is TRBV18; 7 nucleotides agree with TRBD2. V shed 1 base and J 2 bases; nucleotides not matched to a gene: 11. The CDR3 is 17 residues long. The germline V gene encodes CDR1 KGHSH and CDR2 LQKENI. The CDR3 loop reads CASSPLAGRESPYEQYF. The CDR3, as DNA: TGTGCCAGCTCACCACTTGCAGGGCGGGAGTCCCCCTACGAGCAGTACTTC. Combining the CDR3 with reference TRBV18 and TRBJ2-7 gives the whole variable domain NAGVMQNPRHLVRRRGQEARLRCSPMKGHSHVYWYRQLPEEGLKFMVYLQKENIIDESGMPKERFSAEFPKEGPSILRIQQVVRGDSAAYFCASSPLAGRESPYEQYFGPGTRLTVT.

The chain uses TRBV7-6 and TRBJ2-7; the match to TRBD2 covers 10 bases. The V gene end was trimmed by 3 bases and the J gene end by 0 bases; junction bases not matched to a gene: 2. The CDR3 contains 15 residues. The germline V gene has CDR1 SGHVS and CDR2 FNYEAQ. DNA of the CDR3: TGTGCCAGCAGCTTTAGCGGGGGGCACTCCTACGAGCAGTACTTC. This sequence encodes CASSFSGGHSYEQYF.